Listed below are T cell receptor beta chains from one sample, sequenced in a study of blood T cell repertoires in COVID-19. TCRdb's table, derived via immunoSEQ multiplex PCR, lists solely in-frame clones and lacks some. The table shows more than 75,000 clones, with approximately 88% occurring only once. Sequenced input: peripheral blood. The receptors shown here come from a man aged 25 to 45 with acute or convalescent COVID-19. The CDR3 runs from the conserved cysteine through the conserved F or W. A D gene is named only where the DNA matches it firmly. Where a row states a size, it is once, few, many or the class of an expanded clone; other rows omit it.

TRBD1	-	TRBV5-1	TRBJ1-4	CASSRQGFNEKLFF	TGCGCCAGCAGCCGACAGGGGTTTAATGAAAAACTGTTTTTT
-	-	TRBV30	TRBJ1-4	CAWREQGTNEKLFF	TGTGCCTGGAGAGAACAGGGAACTAATGAAAAACTGTTTTTT
-	-	TRBV24-1	TRBJ2-3	CATSDVVGRRGADTQYF	TGTGCCACCAGTGATGTGGTTGGCAGGCGTGGTGCAGATACGCAGTATTTT
TRBD2	-	TRBV4-2	TRBJ2-1	CASSQGTSGRNEQFF	TGTGCCAGCAGCCAAGGGACTAGCGGGAGGAATGAGCAGTTCTTC
TRBD1	-	TRBV7-8	TRBJ2-1	CASSMTGGKLGEQFF	TGTGCCAGCAGCATGACAGGGGGTAAATTGGGTGAGCAGTTCTTC
TRBD2	-	TRBV7-2	TRBJ2-6	CASSDSGRTGANVLTF	TGTGCCAGCAGCGATAGCGGGAGGACTGGGGCCAACGTCCTGACTTTC
TRBD2	once	TRBV7-9	TRBJ2-5	CASAGQETQYF	TGTGCCTCAGCGGGACAAGAGACCCAGTACTTC
TRBD1	-	TRBV13	TRBJ2-2	CASNRGNTGELFF	TGTGCCAGCAACAGGGGAAACACCGGGGAGCTGTTTTTT
TRBD2	-	TRBV28	TRBJ2-7	CASKRPGLAVGSYEQYF	TGTGCCAGCAAGAGACCGGGACTAGCGGTTGGCTCCTACGAGCAGTACTTC
TRBD1	-	TRBV28	TRBJ1-1	CASSPGTGWLGDTEAFF	TGTGCCAGCAGTCCAGGGACAGGGTGGTTAGGGGACACTGAAGCTTTCTTT
TRBD2	many	TRBV7-2	TRBJ2-1	CASSSGLAVFNEQFF	TGTGCCAGCAGCTCGGGACTAGCGGTATTCAATGAGCAGTTCTTC
-	-	TRBV15	TRBJ1-5	CATSQVGGLQPQHF	TGTGCCACCAGCCAGGTGGGGGGGCTTCAGCCCCAGCATTTT
TRBD1	once	TRBV3-1/TRBV3-2	TRBJ1-1	CASRGDSEYTEAFF	TGTGCCAGCAGGGGGGACAGCGAATACACTGAAGCTTTCTTT
TRBD1	-	TRBV10-2	TRBJ1-6	CASKKEIGTGFPPLHF	TGCGCCAGCAAAAAGGAGATAGGGACAGGGTTCCCACCCCTCCACTTT
-	-	TRBV6-6	TRBJ1-2	CASRNRDINYGYTF	TGTGCCAGCAGAAACCGGGACATTAACTATGGCTACACCTTC
-	-	TRBV3-1/TRBV3-2	TRBJ1-3	CASSHFQANSGNTIYF	TGTGCCAGCAGCCATTTCCAGGCTAACTCTGGAAACACCATATATTTT